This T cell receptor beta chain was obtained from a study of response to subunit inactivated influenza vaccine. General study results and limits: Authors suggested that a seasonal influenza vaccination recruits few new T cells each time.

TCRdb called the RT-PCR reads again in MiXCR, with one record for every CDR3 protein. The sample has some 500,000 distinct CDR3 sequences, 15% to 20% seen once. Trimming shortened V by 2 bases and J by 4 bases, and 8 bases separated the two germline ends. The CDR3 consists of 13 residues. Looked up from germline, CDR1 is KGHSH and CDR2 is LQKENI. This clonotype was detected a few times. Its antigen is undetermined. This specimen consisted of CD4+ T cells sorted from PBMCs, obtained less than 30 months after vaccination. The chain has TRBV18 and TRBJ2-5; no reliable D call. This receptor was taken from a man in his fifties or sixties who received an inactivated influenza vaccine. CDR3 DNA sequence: TGTGCCAGCTCACCAGATGCCAGAGAGACCCAGTACTTC. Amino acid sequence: CASSPDARETQYF. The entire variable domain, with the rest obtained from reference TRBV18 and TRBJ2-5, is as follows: NAGVMQNPRHLVRRRGQEARLRCSPMKGHSHVYWYRQLPEEGLKFMVYLQKENIIDESGMPKERFSAEFPKEGPSILRIQQVVRGDSAAYFCASSPDARETQYFGPGTRLLVL.